This TCR beta chain was observed in a study of blood T cell repertoires in COVID-19. Study-wide background: Acute-phase and convalescent COVID-19 samples originated in the United States, Italy and Spain.

CDR1 is LNHNV, CDR2 YYDKDF, per germline (reference sequence). This CDR3 is built from 14 residues. Trimming shortened V by 0 bases and J by 7 bases, and 12 bases separated the two germline ends. Enrollees, roughly 18 to 89 years old, lived in approximately 24 US areas. Cohorts were determined from participant-reported clinical history. Donors in Cohort 3 who had recovered were those with two negative PCRs, healthcare professional clearance, or resolution of their symptoms. This clone was found a few times. The table came from immunoSEQ multiplex PCR; TCRdb's copy has only in-frame clones and leaves some out. The repertoire holds about 270,000 clones, with about 88% as singletons.

Material: PBMCs or T cells enriched from blood (not recorded which). The chain carries TRBV15 and TRBJ1-1; D gene uncertain. This clonotype was sampled from a woman between 45 and 65 years old who had recovered from COVID-19. CDR3 sequence reads: CATSREMSGFEAFF. CDR3 in DNA: TGTGCCACCAGCAGAGAAATGTCAGGTTTTGAAGCTTTCTTT.